Below are 4 T cell receptor beta chains sequenced from a single sample in a study of blood T cell repertoires in COVID-19. Produced via immunoSEQ multiplex PCR; TCRdb's table is partial and in-frame only. The sample has more than 60,000 clones; around 90% are singletons. The sample consisted of PBMCs or T cells enriched from blood (not recorded which). The receptors were gathered from a woman aged 40 to 50 who had recovered from COVID-19.

This clone was picked up one time. The gene calls are TRBV5-4 and TRBJ2-2; tentative D call: TRBD2 (5 bases). This CDR3 comprises 15 residues. The V gene lost 5 bases and the J gene lost 4 bases, with 15 bases spanning the gap. Germline V gene lookup returns CDR1 SGHNT and CDR2 YYREEE (reference sequence). CDR3 in amino acids: CASRPDGIGTGELFF. CDR3 bases: TGTGCCAGCAGACCCGACGGGATTGGCACCGGGGAGCTGTTTTTT.

V gene TRBV4-1 combines with J gene TRBJ1-2; 9 nucleotides agree with TRBD1. Germline V gives CDR1 MGHRA, CDR2 YSYEKL. This CDR3 has 15 amino acids. The J segment lost 3 bases and the V segment lost 2 bases, leaving 4 bases of the junction unmatched. CDR3 nucleotides: TGCGCCAGCAGCCAAACAGGGGGCGGCGACTATGGCTACACCTTC. Its protein is CASSQTGGGDYGYTF.

The rearrangement joins TRBV5-8 to TRBJ2-3, with no clear D. V dropped 1 base and J dropped 2 bases, with 11 bases sitting between them. This CDR3 comprises 15 residues. The germline V gene encodes CDR1 SGHTS and CDR2 YDEGEE. The CDR3 loop reads CASSLNFGYTDTQYF. DNA for the CDR3: TGTGCCAGCAGCTTGAATTTCGGGTACACAGATACGCAGTATTTT.

V gene TRBV4-2 combines with J gene TRBJ2-7, with 9 positions matching TRBD1. V shed 5 bases, J shed 6 bases, and the junction held 8 bases outside the gene matches. The germline V gene encodes CDR1 LGHNA and CDR2 YNFKEQ. The CDR3 runs 14 residues. CDR3 sequence: CASSSGTGPSEQYF. The CDR3 bases are TGTGCCAGCAGCTCCGGGACAGGGCCCTCCGAGCAGTACTTC.